The rows below give T cell receptor beta chains drawn from one sample of a study of chemoradiotherapy in HPV16-positive cancers. The data were produced by immunoSEQ multiplex PCR, yet TCRdb's version contains in-frame clones alone and is incomplete. Among some 17,000 clones listed, roughly 90% were seen once. The sequences come from blood, collected from a patient who underwent chemoradiotherapy. The receptors come from a human donor with HPV-associated anogenital cancer. CDR3s include the opening cysteine and the closing phenylalanine or tryptophan. The D gene is left open where the match is weak. Part of the rows lack a size; the others show once, few, many or a class for expanded clones.

D,size,J,length,V,DNA,CDR3
TRBD2,NA,TRBJ2-4,16,TRBV11-2,TGTGCCAGCAGCTCTCCGGGAGGGTTAGCCAAAAACATTCAGTACTTC,CASSSPGGLAKNIQYF
NA,NA,TRBJ2-2,15,TRBV7-2,TGTGCCAGCAGCTTAGGGGGAGCCCAGGGCGGGGAGCTGTTTTTT,CASSLGGAQGGELFF
TRBD1,NA,TRBJ2-2,14,TRBV5-1,TGCGCCAGCAGAGGGACAGCGGACACCGGGGAGCTGTTTTTT,CASRGTADTGELFF
TRBD2,NA,TRBJ2-4,18,TRBV5-1,TGCGCCAGCAGCTTGTGGGCGGGAGGGACCAGCCAAGGAAACATTCAGTACTTC,CASSLWAGGTSQGNIQYF
NA,NA,TRBJ1-2,13,TRBV14,TGTGCCAGCAGCCCCGCGTCTTGGTATGGCTACACCTTC,CASSPASWYGYTF
NA,NA,TRBJ2-5,13,TRBV2,TGTGCCAGCAGTGCGGGAATCCAAGAGACCCAGTACTTC,CASSAGIQETQYF
NA,NA,TRBJ1-5,17,TRBV30,TGTGCCTGGAGTCCCCCTGGAAGGGCTTATAGCAATCAGCCCCAGCATTTT,CAWSPPGRAYSNQPQHF
NA,NA,TRBJ2-3,15,TRBV19,TGTGCCAGTAGTATATCAGGACTAAGCACAGATACGCAGTATTTT,CASSISGLSTDTQYF
NA,NA,TRBJ1-2,14,TRBV13,TGTGCCAGCCGGATTCAGGGAGGATACTATGGCTACACCTTC,CASRIQGGYYGYTF
TRBD1,few,TRBJ1-2,13,TRBV30,TGTGCCTGGAGTGACGGGACAGGTGGTGGCTACACCTTC,CAWSDGTGGGYTF
NA,NA,TRBJ2-1,16,TRBV18,TGTGCCAGCTCACCGCGGTCAGTCCCTCTTCCGAATGAGCAGTTCTTC,CASSPRSVPLPNEQFF
NA,NA,TRBJ1-1,13,TRBV13,TGTGCCAGCAGCTTAAGCGAAAGGACTGAAGCTTTCTTT,CASSLSERTEAFF
NA,few,TRBJ1-5,14,TRBV19,TGTGCCAGTAGTATAGGGGAGTCGGGGAAACCCCAGCATTTT,CASSIGESGKPQHF
TRBD2,NA,TRBJ2-1,15,TRBV6-5,TGTGCCAGCAGATCCGACCGGGAGGAGAACAATGAGCAGTTCTTC,CASRSDREENNEQFF
TRBD2,NA,TRBJ2-5,16,TRBV19,TGTGCCAGTAGTAAACTGACTAGCGGGGGACGAGAGACCCAGTACTTC,CASSKLTSGGRETQYF
NA,NA,TRBJ1-2,12,TRBV28,TGTGCCAGCAGGACGGGCGACTATGGCTACACCTTC,CASRTGDYGYTF
TRBD1,NA,TRBJ1-4,15,TRBV4-1,TGCGCCAGCAGCCAAGGCCAGGGGGGAGATGAAAAACTGTTTTTT,CASSQGQGGDEKLFF
NA,NA,TRBJ2-1,15,TRBV7-8,TGTGCCAGCAGCTTCAGGGTGAACTCCTACAATGAGCAGTTCTTC,CASSFRVNSYNEQFF